In this sample, the clone carrying this TCR beta chain turned up a few times. The antigen is not known. This sample's TCRbeta library carried unique molecular identifier barcodes. MiXCR, run by TCRdb on the PCR reads, gives a single entry per CDR3 protein. Among hundreds of thousands of distinct CDR3 sequences listed, 13% were seen once. This CDR3 contains 15 residues. Germline V gives CDR1 LGHDT, CDR2 YNNKEL (reference sequence). V was trimmed by 0 bases and J by 8 bases, leaving 13 bases between them. This specimen belongs to a study of T-cell reconstitution after alpha-beta-depleted transplantation in children. Findings and caveats of the study: The authors attributed T-cell counts and diversity one year after transplant mostly to newly produced T cells. Surviving thymic progenitors and recipient T cells were the source of high TCRbeta diversity at day 60 in some patients.

The material sequenced was PBMCs, mostly from graft donor cells, taken 360 days after TCRalphabeta/CD19-depleted stem cell transplant. The rearrangement joins TRBV3-1 to TRBJ1-4; D gene unclear. This receptor was identified in a male patient aged 5 to 17 who had a stem cell transplant for acute myeloid leukemia, so the T cells may come from the graft donor. The CDR3 loop reads CASSQEWLRNEKLFF. As DNA, the CDR3 is TGTGCCAGCAGCCAAGAATGGTTGAGGAACGAAAAACTGTTTTTT. Using reference TRBV3-1 and TRBJ1-4 for the parts outside the CDR3, the full variable domain is DTAVSQTPKYLVTQMGNDKSIKCEQNLGHDTMYWYKQDSKKFLKIMFSYNNKELIINETVPNRFSPKSPDKAHLNLHINSLELGDSAVYFCASSQEWLRNEKLFFGSGTQLSVL.